Listed below are T cell receptor beta chains from one sample, sequenced in a study of regulatory and conventional T cells in RAG deficiency. The table came from immunoSEQ multiplex PCR; TCRdb's copy has only in-frame clones and leaves some out. The top ten clones hold 0.51% of a sample with about 50,000 clones, 85% to 90% of them seen once. The data were also submitted as part of a second study, on regulatory T cells.

The sample was CD4+ effector T cells sorted from blood. The receptors here all came from a human donor in good health. Each CDR3 is given with its conserved first and last residue. A D gene is named only where the DNA matches it firmly. Part of the rows lack a size; the others show once, few, many or a class for expanded clones.

CDR3 protein: CASSIGPTGELFF; CDR3 DNA: TGTGCCAGTAGTATAGGACCCACCGGGGAGCTGTTTTTT; clone size: NA; D gene: NA; V gene: TRBV19; J gene: TRBJ2-2
CDR3 protein: CASSSGQSFLYF; CDR3 DNA: TGTGCCAGCAGCTCCGGACAGAGTTTTCTGTACTTC; clone size: NA; D gene: NA; V gene: TRBV11-3; J gene: TRBJ2-7
CDR3 protein: CASSSGSAGGYTF; CDR3 DNA: TGTGCCAGCAGCTCGGGTTCTGCGGGGGGCTACACCTTC; clone size: NA; D gene: NA; V gene: TRBV5-4; J gene: TRBJ1-2
CDR3 protein: CASSLSLGVGGYTF; CDR3 DNA: TGTGCCAGCAGTTTATCGCTGGGTGTGGGAGGCTACACCTTC; clone size: NA; D gene: NA; V gene: TRBV27; J gene: TRBJ1-2
CDR3 protein: CASSKGRTAAYEQYF; CDR3 DNA: TGTGCCAGCAGCAAAGGGCGGACGGCGGCCTACGAGCAGTACTTC; clone size: NA; D gene: NA; V gene: TRBV21-1; J gene: TRBJ2-7
CDR3 protein: CASSAASDSSYNEQFF; CDR3 DNA: TGTGCCAGCAGCGCCGCTAGCGACAGCTCCTACAATGAGCAGTTCTTC; clone size: few; D gene: NA; V gene: TRBV9; J gene: TRBJ2-1
CDR3 protein: CASSLGQYSNQPQHF; CDR3 DNA: TGTGCCAGCAGCTTAGGGCAGTATAGCAATCAGCCCCAGCATTTT; clone size: NA; D gene: NA; V gene: TRBV11-2; J gene: TRBJ1-5
CDR3 protein: CASRNRGGYGYTF; CDR3 DNA: TGTGCCAGCAGAAACAGGGGGGGCTATGGCTACACCTTC; clone size: NA; D gene: TRBD1; V gene: TRBV11-2; J gene: TRBJ1-2
CDR3 protein: CASSLEVGTQYF; CDR3 DNA: TGTGCCAGCAGCTTAGAGGTCGGGACCCAGTACTTC; clone size: NA; D gene: NA; V gene: TRBV7-2; J gene: TRBJ2-5
CDR3 protein: CASSPGRYEQYF; CDR3 DNA: TGTGCCAGCAGTCCAGGACGCTACGAGCAGTACTTC; clone size: NA; D gene: NA; V gene: TRBV25-1; J gene: TRBJ2-7
CDR3 protein: CASSYATGETLHF; CDR3 DNA: TGTGCCAGCAGTTACGCGACAGGGGAGACCCTCCACTTT; clone size: NA; D gene: TRBD1; V gene: TRBV6-5; J gene: TRBJ1-6
CDR3 protein: CASSYGATNEKLFF; CDR3 DNA: TGTGCCAGCAGTTACGGAGCTACTAATGAAAAACTGTTTTTT; clone size: NA; D gene: NA; V gene: TRBV6-5; J gene: TRBJ1-4
CDR3 protein: CATLGLAFEQFF; CDR3 DNA: TGTGCCACCCTGGGGCTAGCGTTTGAGCAGTTCTTC; clone size: NA; D gene: NA; V gene: TRBV6-5; J gene: TRBJ2-1
CDR3 protein: CASSSEAKNIQYF; CDR3 DNA: TGTGCCAGTAGTTCGGAGGCCAAAAACATTCAGTACTTC; clone size: NA; D gene: NA; V gene: TRBV19; J gene: TRBJ2-4
CDR3 protein: CASSNENTEAFF; CDR3 DNA: TGTGCCAGCTCCAACGAAAACACTGAAGCTTTCTTT; clone size: NA; D gene: NA; V gene: TRBV18; J gene: TRBJ1-1
CDR3 protein: CASSETHRGFQPQHF; CDR3 DNA: TGTGCCAGCAGTGAAACACACAGGGGATTTCAGCCCCAGCATTTT; clone size: NA; D gene: TRBD1; V gene: TRBV2; J gene: TRBJ1-5
CDR3 protein: CATGTMGEGQNEQYF; CDR3 DNA: TGTGCCACCGGCACGATGGGGGAGGGCCAGAACGAGCAGTACTTC; clone size: NA; D gene: TRBD2; V gene: TRBV27; J gene: TRBJ2-7
CDR3 protein: CASSDGDQPQHF; CDR3 DNA: TGTGCCAGCAGTGATGGAGACCAGCCCCAGCATTTT; clone size: once; D gene: NA; V gene: TRBV6-1; J gene: TRBJ1-5
CDR3 protein: CASRSPTREDPRAGYTF; CDR3 DNA: TGCGCCAGCAGGAGTCCCACCCGGGAGGATCCTAGGGCTGGCTACACCTTC; clone size: NA; D gene: NA; V gene: TRBV4-1; J gene: TRBJ1-2
CDR3 protein: CASSYSSGSKTTF; CDR3 DNA: TGTGCCAGCAGTTACTCGTCGGGTTCGAAAACAACATTT; clone size: NA; D gene: NA; V gene: TRBV6-5; J gene: TRBJ1-1
CDR3 protein: CASSAGTGGWETQYF; CDR3 DNA: TGCGCCAGCAGCGCCGGGACAGGGGGGTGGGAGACCCAGTACTTC; clone size: NA; D gene: TRBD1; V gene: TRBV5-1; J gene: TRBJ2-5
CDR3 protein: CASSFQGDRRQFF; CDR3 DNA: TGTGCCAGCAGCTTTCAAGGGGATCGAAGGCAGTTCTTC; clone size: NA; D gene: NA; V gene: TRBV7-3; J gene: TRBJ2-1
CDR3 protein: CASSSRQGNYEQYF; CDR3 DNA: TGCGCCAGCAGCAGCAGACAGGGTAACTACGAGCAGTACTTC; clone size: once; D gene: TRBD1; V gene: TRBV5-1; J gene: TRBJ2-7
CDR3 protein: CASSLVGGNQPQHF; CDR3 DNA: TGTGCCAGCAGTTTGGTCGGGGGCAATCAGCCCCAGCATTTT; clone size: NA; D gene: NA; V gene: TRBV27; J gene: TRBJ1-5
CDR3 protein: CASSDSVESQHF; CDR3 DNA: TGTGCCAGCAGTGACTCGGTAGAGTCCCAGCATTTT; clone size: NA; D gene: NA; V gene: TRBV6-4; J gene: TRBJ1-5
CDR3 protein: CASSHTLLPGQAVPDTQYF; CDR3 DNA: TGTGCCAGCAGCCACACTCTTCTTCCCGGACAGGCTGTACCAGATACGCAGTATTTT; clone size: NA; D gene: TRBD1; V gene: TRBV11-2; J gene: TRBJ2-3
CDR3 protein: CSAIPNFGYEQYF; CDR3 DNA: TGCAGCGCAATACCAAATTTCGGCTACGAGCAGTACTTC; clone size: NA; D gene: NA; V gene: TRBV29-1; J gene: TRBJ2-7
CDR3 protein: CASSPGTGNGYTF; CDR3 DNA: TGCGCCAGCAGCCCCGGGACAGGGAACGGCTACACCTTC; clone size: NA; D gene: TRBD1; V gene: TRBV5-1; J gene: TRBJ1-2
CDR3 protein: CATSSTGKNTEAFF; CDR3 DNA: TGTGCCACCAGCTCGACAGGGAAGAACACTGAAGCTTTCTTT; clone size: NA; D gene: TRBD1; V gene: TRBV15; J gene: TRBJ1-1
CDR3 protein: CATNTQGRHYEQYF; CDR3 DNA: TGTGCCACCAACACCCAGGGAAGACACTACGAGCAGTACTTC; clone size: once; D gene: NA; V gene: TRBV6-5; J gene: TRBJ2-7
CDR3 protein: CASSRKAGVVETQYF; CDR3 DNA: TGTGCTAGCAGCCGCAAGGCGGGAGTTGTGGAGACCCAGTACTTC; clone size: NA; D gene: TRBD2; V gene: TRBV7-7; J gene: TRBJ2-5
CDR3 protein: CASSQAFPAEGPDYEQYF; CDR3 DNA: TGCGCCAGCAGCCAAGCTTTCCCAGCGGAAGGGCCTGACTACGAACAGTACTTC; clone size: NA; D gene: NA; V gene: TRBV4-1; J gene: TRBJ2-7
CDR3 protein: CSAKTLNTEAFF; CDR3 DNA: TGCAGCGCAAAGACACTTAACACTGAAGCTTTCTTT; clone size: NA; D gene: NA; V gene: TRBV29-1; J gene: TRBJ1-1
CDR3 protein: CASSMQAMDRGTYNEQFF; CDR3 DNA: TGTGCCAGCAGCATGCAGGCCATGGACAGGGGAACCTACAATGAGCAGTTCTTC; clone size: NA; D gene: TRBD1; V gene: TRBV7-6; J gene: TRBJ2-1
CDR3 protein: CASSLHALQSGDGYTF; CDR3 DNA: TGTGCCAGCAGCTTACATGCCCTGCAGTCGGGGGATGGCTACACCTTC; clone size: NA; D gene: NA; V gene: TRBV7-9; J gene: TRBJ1-2
CDR3 protein: CASSSSRTGASNTGELFF; CDR3 DNA: TGTGCCAGCTCCTCCTCTAGGACAGGGGCTTCGAACACCGGGGAGCTGTTTTTT; clone size: NA; D gene: TRBD1; V gene: TRBV27; J gene: TRBJ2-2
CDR3 protein: CASSLAPDSGRETQYF; CDR3 DNA: TGTGCCAGCAGCTTAGCTCCGGATAGCGGGCGGGAGACCCAGTACTTC; clone size: NA; D gene: TRBD2; V gene: TRBV7-3; J gene: TRBJ2-5
CDR3 protein: CASSHQRAYNEQFF; CDR3 DNA: TGTGCCAGCAGCCACCAGCGGGCATACAATGAGCAGTTCTTC; clone size: few; D gene: NA; V gene: TRBV14; J gene: TRBJ2-1
CDR3 protein: CASSPGKGNQNQPQHF; CDR3 DNA: TGTGCCAGCAGTCCCGGGAAGGGCAACCAAAATCAGCCCCAGCATTTT; clone size: NA; D gene: NA; V gene: TRBV27; J gene: TRBJ1-5
CDR3 protein: CASSLGSGGVTDTQYF; CDR3 DNA: TGTGCCAGCAGCTTAGGGAGCGGGGGAGTCACAGATACGCAGTATTTT; clone size: NA; D gene: TRBD2; V gene: TRBV7-6; J gene: TRBJ2-3
CDR3 protein: CASTTGRFYGYTF; CDR3 DNA: TGTGCCAGCACAACCGGCCGATTTTATGGCTACACCTTC; clone size: NA; D gene: NA; V gene: TRBV7-9; J gene: TRBJ1-2
CDR3 protein: CASLQEGRSYNEQFF; CDR3 DNA: TGTGCCAGCCTTCAGGAGGGTAGGTCCTACAATGAGCAGTTCTTC; clone size: NA; D gene: NA; V gene: TRBV6-1; J gene: TRBJ2-1
CDR3 protein: CSVGVAGLQETQYF; CDR3 DNA: TGCAGCGTTGGGGTAGCGGGGCTCCAAGAGACCCAGTACTTC; clone size: NA; D gene: TRBD2; V gene: TRBV29-1; J gene: TRBJ2-5
CDR3 protein: CASWANSNTGELFF; CDR3 DNA: TGCGCCAGCTGGGCGAACTCGAACACCGGGGAGCTGTTTTTT; clone size: once; D gene: NA; V gene: TRBV5-1; J gene: TRBJ2-2
CDR3 protein: CASSPGGQGDSYEQYF; CDR3 DNA: TGTGCCAGCAGCCCGGGGGGGCAGGGGGACTCCTACGAGCAGTACTTC; clone size: NA; D gene: NA; V gene: TRBV13; J gene: TRBJ2-7
CDR3 protein: CASSLRDSNQPQHF; CDR3 DNA: TGTGCCAGTAGTCTGCGGGACAGCAATCAGCCCCAGCATTTT; clone size: NA; D gene: NA; V gene: TRBV19; J gene: TRBJ1-5
CDR3 protein: CASRGGGQTSGPQHF; CDR3 DNA: TGTGCCAGCAGGGGCGGCGGACAGACTTCGGGGCCCCAGCATTTT; clone size: few; D gene: NA; V gene: TRBV6-6; J gene: TRBJ1-5
CDR3 protein: CASSPESYNSPLHF; CDR3 DNA: TGTGCCAGCAGCCCGGAGTCCTATAATTCACCCCTCCACTTT; clone size: NA; D gene: NA; V gene: TRBV28; J gene: TRBJ1-6
CDR3 protein: CASLFDSGANVLTF; CDR3 DNA: TGTGCCAGCCTTTTTGACTCTGGGGCCAACGTCCTGACTTTC; clone size: NA; D gene: NA; V gene: TRBV18; J gene: TRBJ2-6
CDR3 protein: CASSSSRLQETQYF; CDR3 DNA: TGTGCCAGCAGCTCCTCGAGACTCCAAGAGACCCAGTACTTC; clone size: NA; D gene: NA; V gene: TRBV7-8; J gene: TRBJ2-5
CDR3 protein: CASSDQGTGSYNEQFF; CDR3 DNA: TGCGCCAGCAGTGATCAGGGGACGGGGTCCTACAATGAGCAGTTCTTC; clone size: NA; D gene: NA; V gene: TRBV10-1; J gene: TRBJ2-1
CDR3 protein: CASSMREKNTEAFF; CDR3 DNA: TGTGCCAGTAGTATGCGGGAGAAGAACACTGAAGCTTTCTTT; clone size: NA; D gene: NA; V gene: TRBV19; J gene: TRBJ1-1
CDR3 protein: CASSLISSQPQHF; CDR3 DNA: TGTGCCAGCAGTTTAATTTCAAGTCAGCCCCAGCATTTT; clone size: NA; D gene: NA; V gene: TRBV27; J gene: TRBJ1-5
CDR3 protein: CASSLSGSPYNEQFF; CDR3 DNA: TGCGCCAGCAGCTTGAGCGGGAGCCCCTACAATGAGCAGTTCTTC; clone size: NA; D gene: TRBD2; V gene: TRBV5-1; J gene: TRBJ2-1
CDR3 protein: CASSLGQSMNTEAFF; CDR3 DNA: TGTGCCAGCAGCTTGGGGCAGAGCATGAACACTGAAGCTTTCTTT; clone size: once; D gene: NA; V gene: TRBV7-9; J gene: TRBJ1-1
CDR3 protein: CASSAKGGINSNQPQHF; CDR3 DNA: TGTGCCAGCAGTGCAAAAGGGGGTATTAATAGCAATCAGCCCCAGCATTTT; clone size: NA; D gene: NA; V gene: TRBV2; J gene: TRBJ1-5
CDR3 protein: CASSTTGATEAFF; CDR3 DNA: TGTGCCAGCAGCACGACAGGGGCCACTGAAGCTTTCTTT; clone size: NA; D gene: TRBD1; V gene: TRBV7-8; J gene: TRBJ1-1
CDR3 protein: CASMKFGAANTEAFF; CDR3 DNA: TGTGCCAGCATGAAGTTTGGGGCAGCGAACACTGAAGCTTTCTTT; clone size: NA; D gene: NA; V gene: TRBV27; J gene: TRBJ1-1
CDR3 protein: CASERTPRTYEQYF; CDR3 DNA: TGTGCCAGCGAGAGGACTCCGCGAACCTACGAGCAGTACTTC; clone size: NA; D gene: NA; V gene: TRBV6-1; J gene: TRBJ2-7